The 11 T cell receptor beta chains given below trace back to one sample, sequenced in a study of T cell clones after liver transplantation. Profiled with immunoSEQ multiplex PCR; TCRdb holds only in-frame clones, not every one. This sample has tens of thousands of clones, with 70% found just once. This sample comprised CD4+ T cells from blood, obtained at the approximately 16-month timepoint. The receptors stem from a human patient who received a liver transplant. A subset of T cells may come from the graft donor.

This clone was recorded a few times. The V gene is TRBV9, the J gene TRBJ2-7, with D perhaps assigned TRBD1 or TRBD2 (5 bases each). Trimming pared 0 bases from V and 2 bases from J, leaving 12 bases between. CDR3 size: 15 residues. CDR1 and CDR2 (germline): SGDLS, YYNGEE. CDR3 sequence: CASSVAGTEPYEQYF. DNA for the CDR3: TGTGCCAGCAGCGTAGCCGGGACGGAACCCTACGAGCAGTACTTC.

V usage is TRBV19 and J usage is TRBJ2-2; 8 bases match TRBD1. Germline V lookup: CDR1 LNHDA, CDR2 SQIVND (reference sequence). There are 13 residues in the CDR3. The V and J ends lost 7 bases and 7 bases, in that order; junction bases with no gene match: 5. The CDR3 sequence is CASTGQGNGELFF. CDR3 DNA sequence: TGTGCCAGTACCGGACAGGGCAACGGGGAGCTGTTTTTT. Complete variable domain (other parts from reference TRBV19 and TRBJ2-2): DGGITQSPKYLFRKEGQNVTLSCEQNLNHDAMYWYRQDPGQGLRLIYYSQIVNDFQKGDIAEGYSVSREKKESFPLTVTSAQKNPTAFYLCASTGQGNGELFFGEGSRLTVL.

The V gene is TRBV7-2, the J gene TRBJ1-5; the D gene is possibly TRBD1 (5 bases). Germline values: CDR1 SGHTA, CDR2 FQGNSA. The CDR3 is made up of 18 amino acids. Trimming stripped 5 bases from V and 0 bases from J, with 20 bases between. CDR3 in DNA: TGTGCCAGCAGCCTAGTGGGCAGGGAGGGTTATAGCAATCAGCCCCAGCATTTT. Its translation is CASSLVGREGYSNQPQHF.

V is TRBV25-1 and J is TRBJ1-4; D unclear. Germline CDR1 and CDR2: MGHDK and SYGVNS. Trimming stripped 1 base from V and 2 bases from J, with 14 bases between. The CDR3 consists of 17 residues. CDR3 sequence reads: CASSESPGHGTNEKLFF. The CDR3 nucleotides read TGTGCCAGCAGTGAATCCCCCGGGCATGGGACTAATGAAAAACTGTTTTTT.

The J gene is TRBJ2-3, the V gene TRBV5-1, with TRBD1 matching 8 bases. Germline V gives CDR1 SGHRS, CDR2 YFSETQ. Trimming cost V 4 bases and J 4 bases; bases outside gene matches: 5. The CDR3 runs 14 residues. The CDR3 coding sequence is TGCGCCAGCAGCCCCGGACAGGGTTCAGATACGCAGTATTTT. Translated: CASSPGQGSDTQYF.

V gene TRBV15 combines with J gene TRBJ1-1, with D possibly matching TRBD1 (6 bases). The CDR3 covers 14 residues. The germline gives CDR1 LNHNV, CDR2 YYDKDF (reference sequence). Trimming took 1 base from V and 5 from J, leaving 11 bases between them. CDR3 nucleotide sequence: TGTGCCACCAGCAGAGTAGCAGGGGAGACTGAAGCTTTCTTT. It encodes CATSRVAGETEAFF.

The V call is TRBV5-8, the J call TRBJ2-1; 15 bases fit TRBD2. The CDR3 extends over 18 amino acids. Germline CDR1 is SGHTS and CDR2 is YDEGEE. With 1 base clipped from V and 3 bases from J, the junction kept 5 bases outside the gene matches. CDR3 coding DNA: TGTGCCAGCAGCTTGCAGGGACTAGCGGGAGGCCACTACAATGAGCAGTTCTTC. This encodes CASSLQGLAGGHYNEQFF.

The J gene is TRBJ1-5, the V gene TRBV6-1; perhaps TRBD1 as D (6 bases). V lost 4 bases, J lost 3 bases, and 10 bases lay in between. Germline values: CDR1 MNHNS, CDR2 SASEGT. CDR3 length equals 14 residues. The CDR3 nucleotides are TGTGCCAGCAGTGTAGACAGGTCCAATCAGCCCCAGCATTTT. Translation: CASSVDRSNQPQHF.

DNA for the CDR3: TGTGCCAGCAGCTTAGGAAGGGGGCTCGGCACTGAAGCTTTCTTT. This codes for CASSLGRGLGTEAFF. V and J are TRBV11-3 and TRBJ1-1; 7 nucleotides match TRBD1. This CDR3 is 15 amino acids long. Trimming cost V 1 base and J 4 bases; bases outside gene matches: 6. Germline loops: CDR1 SGHNT, CDR2 YENEEA.

This sequence joins TRBV27 and TRBJ2-7, with D tentatively TRBD1 (6 bases). The germline V and J ends were trimmed by 11 bases and 4 bases, with 15 bases remaining between them. Germline CDR1 reads MNHEY; CDR2 reads SMNVEV (reference sequence). The CDR3 is made up of 12 amino acids. The CDR3 DNA follows: TGTGCCGGGCCGGGACAATATTACGAGCAGTACGTC. Translated, it gives CAGPGQYYEQYV.

The gene calls are TRBV18 and TRBJ2-1; TRBD1 agrees at 9 bases. The CDR3 has 15 residues. From germline, CDR1 is KGHSH and CDR2 LQKENI. The junction had 4 bases not matched to a gene; V was cut back by 2 bases and J by 5 bases. The CDR3 sequence: CASSPGTGINNEQFF. DNA of the CDR3: TGTGCCAGCTCACCAGGGACAGGGATAAACAATGAGCAGTTCTTC. Full variable domain (missing parts from reference TRBV18 and TRBJ2-1): NAGVMQNPRHLVRRRGQEARLRCSPMKGHSHVYWYRQLPEEGLKFMVYLQKENIIDESGMPKERFSAEFPKEGPSILRIQQVVRGDSAAYFCASSPGTGINNEQFFGPGTRLTVL.